This TCR beta chain comes out of a study of T cells in Graves' hyperthyroidism and ophthalmopathy. Hyperthyroidism patients were newly diagnosed, had disease duration under 2 months, and were aged 18 to 65 years. Researchers barred patients who had uncontrolled infection, other autoimmune disease, pregnancy or lactation. Diagnoses were made from clinical symptoms, serum measures (thyroxine and TRAb), thyroid ultrasound and orbital computed tomography. It was at first hyperthyroidism diagnosis, before any ophthalmopathy symptoms, that the blood sample was taken. Amplified TCR beta CDR3 regions derived from RNA transcripts. The TCR CDR3 was amplified in a first-round RT-PCR using the HTBI primer set. One entry per CDR3 protein results from TCRdb running MiXCR on the multiplex PCR reads. This sample has over 250,000 distinct CDR3 sequences, with about 25% found just once. Material for sequencing was blood. The clonotype was recovered from a man aged 40-49 years with Graves' hyperthyroidism that later progressed to Graves' ophthalmopathy.

This chain's CDR3 is CASSLGAVGYTGELFF. The CDR3 DNA reads as TGTGCCAGCAGCCTCGGGGCAGTTGGCTACACCGGGGAGCTGTTTTTT. The chain uses TRBV12-3 or TRBV12-4 and TRBJ2-2; D may be TRBD1 or TRBD2 (5 bases each). CDR3 length: 16 residues. V was shortened by 6 bases and J by 3 bases, with 17 bases between the two germline ends.